This entry describes one T cell receptor beta chain. The antigen remains unidentified. Other DNA sequences in the sample encode the same CDR3. Looked up from germline, CDR1 is SNHLY and CDR2 is FYNNEI. The V and J ends lost 1 base and 4 bases respectively, with 7 bases between them. This CDR3 has 13 residues. This specimen comes from a study of cytomegalovirus exposure and HLA in healthy donors. The study's findings and limits: Association of 15,000 to 20,000 TCR beta sequences with HLA alleles was found at 0.05 false discovery rate in a later analysis. The HLA-A and HLA-B alleles of most subjects were reportedly predicted accurately from TCR beta sequences. According to reports, the classifier identified cytomegalovirus status with high specificity and sensitivity. Indistinguishable V segments, including TRBV6-2 and TRBV6-3, were excluded.

The primer mix had 60 Vbeta and 13 Jbeta primers. Some clones are missing from TCRdb's copy, which holds only in-frame ones; the method was immunoSEQ multiplex PCR. The table records around 150,000 clones, 80% to 90% of them present only once. Specimen: PBMCs. The rearrangement links TRBV2 to TRBJ1-2; unclear D gene. This TCR derives from a man between 50 and 59 years old in good health and CMV-seropositive. The CDR3 DNA sequence: TGTGCCAGCAGTGAAGGGCAGGTCTATGGCTACACCTTC. Translating it yields CASSEGQVYGYTF.